The 28 T cell receptor beta chains given below trace back to one sample, sequenced in a study of cytomegalovirus exposure and HLA in healthy donors. PCR primers comprised 60 Vbeta and 13 Jbeta primers. Method: immunoSEQ multiplex PCR; TCRdb's copy keeps in-frame clones and lacks some. The repertoire holds about 140,000 clones, with roughly 65% as singletons. Sequenced input: PBMCs. Receptors were obtained from a woman under 40 in good health and CMV-seronegative.

This clone was seen a few times. V gene TRBV27 combines with J gene TRBJ2-3; perhaps TRBD1 as D (5 bases). This CDR3 has 15 residues. Deletions cut 3 bases from V and 1 base from J, with 11 bases between. Germline V gene data show CDR1 as MNHEY and CDR2 as SMNVEV (reference sequence). CDR3 residues: CASSFEWGGTDTQYF. CDR3 bases: TGTGCCAGCAGTTTTGAGTGGGGCGGCACAGATACGCAGTATTTT.

This clone occurred a few times. Other DNA sequences from this sample encode an identical CDR3 as well. In DNA form, the CDR3 reads TGCGCCAGCAGCTTATTAGCTGCCAGCTCCTACAATGAGCAGTTCTTC. Translating it yields CASSLLAASSYNEQFF. This chain links TRBV5-1 with TRBJ2-1; D not resolved. This CDR3 has 16 amino acids. Germline V gives CDR1 SGHRS, CDR2 YFSETQ. V was trimmed by 2 bases and J by 0 bases, leaving 12 bases between them. The whole variable domain, remainder taken from reference TRBV5-1 and TRBJ2-1, is KAGVTQTPRYLIKTRGQQVTLSCSPISGHRSVSWYQQTPGQGLQFLFEYFSETQRNKGNFPGRFSGRQFSNSRSEMNVSTLELGDSALYLCASSLLAASSYNEQFFGPGTRLTVL.

This sequence joins TRBV6-5 and TRBJ2-2; tentative D call: TRBD2 (5 bases). This CDR3 region has 16 residues. V was pared by 4 bases and J by 0 bases, with 12 bases between. Per the germline V gene, CDR1 is MNHEY and CDR2 is SVGAGI. The CDR3 DNA is TGTGCCAGCAGTTGGGTCAGCGGAACGAACACCGGGGAGCTGTTTTTT. Its translation: CASSWVSGTNTGELFF.

Details on this clone: Its ends do not fully match the called genes, so a read error is possible. The chain recombines TRBV30 with TRBJ1-2; weak D call: TRBD1 (6 bases). Germline V gene sequence: CDR1 GTSNPN, CDR2 SVGIG (reference sequence). CDR3 length equals 11 residues. The CDR3 is CARRGGYGYTF. The DNA for the CDR3 is TGTGCCCGGAGGGGGGGCTATGGCTACACCTTC.

As DNA, the CDR3 is TGTGCCAGCAGCTTGTTTGGGACTAGCGGGAGAGTACCCGAGCAGTACTTC. This gives the protein CASSLFGTSGRVPEQYF. V and J are TRBV7-8 and TRBJ2-7; 14 positions match TRBD2. J gave up 6 bases and V 3 bases, and 10 bases lay outside the gene matches. The CDR3 has 17 amino acids. Per the germline V gene, CDR1 is SGHVS and CDR2 is FQNEAQ.

This sequence joins TRBV19 and TRBJ2-7; 10 bases map to TRBD1. CDR3 length equals 15 residues. CDR1 and CDR2 (germline): LNHDA, SQIVND (reference sequence). The V and J ends lost 5 bases and 6 bases, in that order; junction bases with no gene match: 10. The CDR3 coding sequence is TGTGCCAGTAGTGCCTGGGACAGGGGATTAGGCGAGCAGTACTTC. Amino acids: CASSAWDRGLGEQYF.

V usage is TRBV7-2 and J usage is TRBJ2-7, with TRBD1 matching over 7 bases. The length of the CDR3 is 15 residues. The germline V gene encodes CDR1 SGHTA and CDR2 FQGNSA. The V and J ends lost 5 bases and 0 bases, in that order; junction bases with no gene match: 7. The DNA for the CDR3 is TGTGCCAGCAGCCCCCAGACAGGGAGCTCCTACGAGCAGTACTTC. It yields the protein CASSPQTGSSYEQYF.

This clone was detected a few times. The rearrangement joins TRBV11-2 to TRBJ1-1; 8 nucleotides match TRBD1. The V segment lost 1 base and the J segment 4 bases; nucleotides outside the gene matches: 8. From germline, CDR1 is SGHAT and CDR2 FQNNGV. The CDR3 runs to 16 residues. For the CDR3, the DNA is TGTGCCAGCAGCTTAGTCGGCAGGGGGCGCGTCACTGAAGCTTTCTTT. Protein: CASSLVGRGRVTEAFF.

The rearrangement joins TRBV7-8 to TRBJ1-2; no reliable D call. Trimming stripped 1 base from V and 7 bases from J, with 10 bases between. CDR3 length equals 13 residues. From germline, CDR1 is SGHVS and CDR2 FQNEAQ. CDR3 protein: CASSLGREGGYTF. The CDR3, as DNA: TGTGCCAGCAGCTTAGGAAGGGAGGGTGGCTACACCTTC.

The chain uses TRBV9 and TRBJ2-2; TRBD2 matches at 13 bases. CDR1 SGDLS and CDR2 YYNGEE come from the germline V gene. There are 20 residues in the CDR3. J was trimmed by 0 bases and V by 0 bases; bases with no gene match: 8. CDR3 sequence (DNA): TGTGCCAGCAGCGTAGAGGGGGGACTAGCGGGGTCCGCGAACACCGGGGAGCTGTTTTTT. Translating gives CASSVEGGLAGSANTGELFF.

Turning to this clone: The same CDR3 is also encoded by other DNA sequences in this sample. The chain couples TRBV5-1 to TRBJ2-5; 8 bases are shared with TRBD1. With 8 bases clipped from V and 1 base from J, the junction kept 10 bases outside the gene matches. Looked up from germline, CDR1 is SGHRS and CDR2 is YFSETQ. The CDR3 has 15 amino acids. The CDR3 region is CASSLTDRGQETQYF. Written as DNA, the CDR3 is TGCGCCAGTAGCCTTACCGACAGGGGCCAAGAGACCCAGTACTTC.

The gene calls are TRBV29-1 and TRBJ2-3; the match to TRBD1 covers 9 bases. The CDR3 loop spans 13 amino acids. The V gene end was trimmed by 7 bases and the J gene end by 4 bases; junction bases not matched to a gene: 6. CDR1 is SQVTM, CDR2 ANQGSEA, per germline. CDR3 DNA: TGCAGCGGGTGGACAGGGGCGTCAGATACGCAGTATTTT. This translates into CSGWTGASDTQYF.

The rearrangement links TRBV7-9 to TRBJ1-6; D unresolved. CDR3 size: 17 residues. Germline V gives CDR1 SEHNR, CDR2 FQNEAQ (reference sequence). The V end lost 0 bases, the J end lost 6 bases, and 15 bases lay between the germline ends. The CDR3: CASSLAIQQRANSPLHF. The CDR3, as DNA: TGTGCCAGCAGCTTAGCTATTCAACAGCGGGCTAATTCACCCCTCCACTTT.

The V call is TRBV2, the J call TRBJ2-2; the match to TRBD1 covers 8 bases. Germline V gives CDR1 SNHLY, CDR2 FYNNEI. This CDR3 region has 17 residues. The ends lost 8 bases at V and 3 bases at J; junction bases unmatched: 14. The CDR3 DNA reads TGTGCCAGCCGCCGAACCAGGGGGCGTTCGGACACCGGGGAGCTGTTTTTT. It translates to CASRRTRGRSDTGELFF.

V and J are TRBV10-3 and TRBJ1-2; D is unclear. This CDR3 region has 14 residues. The germline V gene has CDR1 ENHRY and CDR2 SYGVKD. The V gene lost 3 bases and the J gene lost 8 bases, with 16 bases spanning the gap. The CDR3: CAISDSGPIVGYTF. The CDR3 DNA follows: TGTGCCATCAGTGATAGCGGTCCGATCGTCGGCTACACCTTC.

Concerning this clone: A far larger clone lies a single base away; this is likely a read error. The CDR3 here is CASTVGNEQFF. As DNA, the CDR3 is TGTGCCAGCACCGTCGGGAATGAGCAGTTCTTC. The J gene is TRBJ2-1, the V gene TRBV25-1; no reliable D call. This CDR3 region has 11 residues. Germline V gene data show CDR1 as MGHDK and CDR2 as SYGVNS. V was pared by 7 bases and J by 7 bases, with 8 bases between.

The rearrangement links TRBV30 to TRBJ1-1; no definite D call. The CDR3 loop spans 13 amino acids. V was trimmed by 5 bases and J by 5 bases, leaving 15 bases between them. In germline, CDR1 is GTSNPN, CDR2 SVGIG (reference sequence). The CDR3 bases are TGTGCCTGGCAGTCTATGGGAGAGACTGAAGCTTTCTTT. Its protein is CAWQSMGETEAFF.

The V and J genes are TRBV6-5 and TRBJ2-3; 10 bases agree with TRBD1. Losses at the gene ends were 7 bases for V and 6 bases for J; bases not matched to a gene: 10. CDR3 size: 15 residues. Germline V CDR1 and CDR2: MNHEY, SVGAGI. Here the CDR3 DNA reads TGTGCCAGCATGAACGGGGGACAGGGGCTTGATACGCAGTATTTT. Its protein product is CASMNGGQGLDTQYF.

The chain has TRBV30 and TRBJ2-1, with D maybe TRBD2 (6 bases). The V end lost 0 bases, the J end lost 10 bases, and 10 bases lay between the germline ends. The CDR3 loop spans 12 amino acids. Germline V gene sequence: CDR1 GTSNPN, CDR2 SVGIG (reference sequence). CDR3 DNA: TGTGCCTGGAGTGTAAGGGACTGGGAGCAGTTCTTC. Residues: CAWSVRDWEQFF.

This clone has a handful of counts. J is TRBJ2-5 and V is TRBV5-5, with D hard to call. Trimming left V 0 bases short and J 2 bases short, with 11 bases between. Per the germline V gene, CDR1 is SGHKS and CDR2 is YYEKEE (reference sequence). The CDR3 is made up of 15 amino acids. CDR3 bases: TGTGCCAGCAGCTTGGCCTGGTGGCAGCAAGAGACCCAGTACTTC. It is translated as CASSLAWWQQETQYF.

This rearrangement joins TRBV19 to TRBJ1-1; no firm D call. The CDR3 extends over 13 amino acids. The germline gives CDR1 LNHDA, CDR2 SQIVND (reference sequence). The V end was cut by 1 base, the J end by 6 bases, with 9 bases between. CDR3 loop: CASSIVAGAEAFF. Here the CDR3 DNA reads TGTGCCAGTAGTATAGTGGCCGGGGCTGAAGCTTTCTTT.

The V call is TRBV2, the J call TRBJ2-7; the match to TRBD2 covers 10 bases. With V trimmed by 6 bases and J by 1 base, 3 bases remained unmatched. The CDR3 is 14 amino acids. Germline V gene lookup returns CDR1 SNHLY and CDR2 FYNNEI. CDR3 in amino acids: CASRGTSESYEQYF. DNA for the CDR3: TGTGCCAGCAGGGGGACTAGCGAATCCTACGAGCAGTACTTC.

Here the CDR3 DNA reads TGTGCCAGCAGCCCGCCCCCACAGGGCTCCTACGAGCAGTACTTC. This encodes CASSPPPQGSYEQYF. This sequence joins TRBV28 and TRBJ2-5; weak D call: TRBD1 (6 bases). The tail of the sequence fits TRBJ2-7 better, so the J call may be wrong. The germline V gene has CDR1 MDHEN and CDR2 SYDVKM. The CDR3 consists of 15 residues.

This clone was seen a few times. This chain links TRBV6-6 with TRBJ1-5; 8 bases are shared with TRBD1. The J segment lost 6 bases and the V segment lost 5 bases, leaving 9 bases of the junction unmatched. CDR3 length: 15 residues. Germline V CDR1 and CDR2: MNHNY, SVGAGI (reference sequence). The CDR3 region has the DNA TGTGCCAGCAGTAAGATGACAGGGGAAGGTCAGCCCCAGCATTTT. Residues: CASSKMTGEGQPQHF.

V and J are TRBV6-6 and TRBJ2-3, with 9 positions matching TRBD2. Germline CDR1 and CDR2: MNHNY and SVGAGI (reference sequence). Unmatched junction bases numbered 6, after V lost 2 bases and J lost 3 bases. This CDR3 has 16 residues. CDR3 region: CASSYPSGRLTDTQYF. CDR3 nucleotide sequence: TGTGCCAGCAGTTACCCCAGCGGGAGGTTAACAGATACGCAGTATTTT.

The table lists this clone with a few counts. This rearrangement joins TRBV5-4 to TRBJ2-2; D may be TRBD2 (6 bases). The V end lost 4 bases, the J end lost 0 bases, and 13 bases lay between the germline ends. The CDR3 length is 16 residues. Germline CDR1 is SGHNT and CDR2 is YYREEE (reference sequence). CDR3 DNA: TGTGCCAGCAGCCCGGCCGGGAGCGCGAACACCGGGGAGCTGTTTTTT. Translated: CASSPAGSANTGELFF.

The CDR3 protein is CASSIRTGDNYGYTF. The CDR3 region has the DNA TGTGCCAGTAGTATACGGACAGGAGACAACTATGGCTACACCTTC. The chain uses TRBV19 and TRBJ1-2; the match to TRBD1 covers 7 bases. With 2 bases clipped from V and 2 bases from J, the junction kept 5 bases outside the gene matches. The CDR3 consists of 15 residues. CDR1 and CDR2 from the germline V gene are LNHDA and SQIVND (reference sequence).

J is TRBJ1-2 and V is TRBV5-4, with no clear D. Germline CDR1 SGHNT, CDR2 YYREEE (reference sequence). The germline V and J ends were trimmed by 2 bases and 0 bases, with 5 bases remaining between them. CDR3 size: 13 residues. The CDR3 bases are TGTGCCAGCAGCTTATCAGCTAACTATGGCTACACCTTC. Residues: CASSLSANYGYTF.